These 30 T cell receptor beta chains came from one sample sequenced in a study of cytomegalovirus exposure and HLA in healthy donors. Primers included in the PCR were 60 Vbeta and 13 Jbeta primers. Generated by immunoSEQ multiplex PCR, the TCRdb table keeps only in-frame clones and is missing some. Among about 94,000 clones listed, more than 75% were seen once. The sequencing input was PBMCs. Receptors originate from a woman in her sixties or seventies in good health and CMV-seronegative.

The CDR3 here is CASSYSRYYEQYF. CDR3 bases: TGTGCCAGCAGTTACTCGAGGTACTACGAGCAGTACTTC. The V call is TRBV6-5, the J call TRBJ2-7; D gene unclear. CDR1 and CDR2 (germline): MNHEY, SVGAGI. The CDR3 has 13 amino acids. V was pared by 0 bases and J by 3 bases, with 6 bases between.

This clone showed up just a few times. The V and J genes are TRBV13 and TRBJ2-7; 9 bases are shared with TRBD1. Germline CDR1 and CDR2: PRHDT and FYEKMQ (reference sequence). This CDR3 is built from 15 residues. Losses at the gene ends were 5 bases for V and 2 bases for J; bases not matched to a gene: 7. The CDR3 bases are TGTGCCAGCAGCGGGGTCGGGACAGGGCCCTACGAGCAGTACTTC. It specifies CASSGVGTGPYEQYF.

This sequence joins TRBV19 and TRBJ2-7; a possible D gene is TRBD2 (5 bases). Trimming took 5 bases from V and 3 from J, leaving 17 bases between them. The CDR3 contains 15 residues. Germline V gene lookup returns CDR1 LNHDA and CDR2 SQIVND (reference sequence). CDR3 amino acids: CASSSPRGGFYEQYF. The CDR3 nucleotides are TGTGCCAGTAGTTCCCCCCGTGGAGGTTTCTACGAGCAGTACTTC.

The chain carries TRBV6-1 and TRBJ2-7; TRBD1 matches at 7 bases. This CDR3 contains 12 residues. The germline CDR1 and CDR2 sequences are MNHNS and SASEGT. V was clipped by 7 bases and J by 3 bases; unmatched bases: 3. DNA of the CDR3: TGTGCCAGCAAGAGGGACAGCTACGAGCAGTACTTC. This gives the protein CASKRDSYEQYF.

The chain carries TRBV7-7 and TRBJ1-1, with TRBD1 matching 9 bases. The trim removed 0 bases at V and 1 base at J, leaving 12 bases unmatched. The CDR3 is made up of 19 amino acids. Germline V gene sequence: CDR1 SSHAT, CDR2 FNYEAQ (reference sequence). The CDR3 region is CASSLAPLRQGDKNTEAFF. The CDR3 region has the DNA TGTGCCAGCAGCTTAGCGCCGCTGAGACAGGGGGACAAGAACACTGAAGCTTTCTTT.

This clone occurred once. This sequence joins TRBV7-2 and TRBJ2-7; D is uncertain. The CDR3 runs 14 residues. The V and J ends lost 0 bases and 4 bases respectively, with 10 bases between them. CDR1 and CDR2 from the germline V gene are SGHTA and FQGNSA. The CDR3 here is CASSLAGSWYEQYF. CDR3 DNA sequence: TGTGCCAGCAGCTTAGCGGGCAGTTGGTACGAGCAGTACTTC. Full variable domain (rest looked up from reference TRBV7-2 and TRBJ2-7): GAGVSQSPSNKVTEKGKDVELRCDPISGHTALYWYRQSLGQGLEFLIYFQGNSAPDKSGLPSDRFSAERTGGSVSTLTIQRTQQEDSAVYLCASSLAGSWYEQYFGPGTRLTVT.

The chain uses TRBV19 and TRBJ1-1; D gene ambiguous. Trimming pared 3 bases from V and 5 bases from J, leaving 16 bases between. Germline V lookup: CDR1 LNHDA, CDR2 SQIVND (reference sequence). There are 15 residues in the CDR3. In DNA form, the CDR3 reads TGTGCCAGTAGTATCCGAGGCCCCCTGGGTACTGAAGCTTTCTTT. Protein: CASSIRGPLGTEAFF.

V gene TRBV11-2 combines with J gene TRBJ1-1, with D unclear. The CDR3 sequence is 11 residues long. The germline V gene has CDR1 SGHAT and CDR2 FQNNGV. Trimming pared 6 bases from V and 1 base from J, leaving 3 bases between. Here the CDR3 reads CASSRNTEAFF. CDR3 bases: TGTGCCAGCAGTCGGAACACTGAAGCTTTCTTT. Supplemented by reference TRBV11-2 and TRBJ1-1, the full variable domain reads EAGVAQSPRYKIIEKRQSVAFWCNPISGHATLYWYQQILGQGPKLLIQFQNNGVVDDSQLPKDRFSAERLKGVDSTLKIQPAKLEDSAVYLCASSRNTEAFFGQGTRLTVV.

The gene calls are TRBV21-1 and TRBJ1-2; TRBD1 is the table's D call and was not checked against the DNA. TRBV21-1 is classified as a pseudogene. The CDR3 covers 14 residues. CDR3 in DNA: TGTGCCAGCAGCAAGAGACAGGGGTCGGGTGGCTACACCTTC. It is translated as CASSKRQGSGGYTF.

The chain employs TRBV28 and TRBJ2-5; 9 positions agree with TRBD1. Trimming cost V 6 bases and J 2 bases; bases outside gene matches: 13. CDR3 length: 17 amino acids. Germline loops: CDR1 MDHEN, CDR2 SYDVKM. In nucleotides, the CDR3 is TGTGCCAGCAGCGATCCGGGACAGGGCTCTCCACAAGAGACCCAGTACTTC. Its protein product is CASSDPGQGSPQETQYF.

This clone showed up just a few times. The J gene is TRBJ1-1, the V gene TRBV5-1; maybe TRBD1 (5 bases). CDR1 is SGHRS, CDR2 YFSETQ, per germline. The V gene lost 3 bases and the J gene lost 5 bases, with 14 bases spanning the gap. The CDR3 length is 14 residues. DNA of the CDR3: TGCGCCAGCAGCTCCAGACAGTCACAAACTGAAGCTTTCTTT. This encodes CASSSRQSQTEAFF.

This chain links TRBV7-6 with TRBJ2-5; D possibly corresponds to TRBD2 (6 bases). This CDR3 has 16 amino acids. The germline V gene encodes CDR1 SGHVS and CDR2 FNYEAQ. The V end lost 1 base, the J end lost 5 bases, and 17 bases lay between the germline ends. As DNA, the CDR3 is TGTGCCAGCAGCTTAGGGCGGGGACTCTCCTGGGAGACCCAGTACTTC. Protein sequence: CASSLGRGLSWETQYF.

CDR3 in amino acids: CSVEMGSSYEQYF. Written as DNA, the CDR3 is TGCAGCGTTGAGATGGGCAGCTCCTACGAGCAGTACTTC. This chain links TRBV29-1 with TRBJ2-7; the D is unclear. Germline CDR1 is SQVTM and CDR2 is ANQGSEA. The V gene lost 3 bases and the J gene lost 0 bases, with 9 bases spanning the gap. The CDR3 sequence is 13 residues long.

This sequence joins TRBV6-1 and TRBJ1-1; no clear D gene. This CDR3 has 14 amino acids. V was clipped by 6 bases and J by 0 bases, with 11 bases between them. Germline values: CDR1 MNHNS, CDR2 SASEGT. The CDR3 reads CASRDSLMNTEAFF. The CDR3 bases are TGTGCCAGCAGAGATAGCCTCATGAACACTGAAGCTTTCTTT.

The rearrangement uses TRBV4-1 and TRBJ1-2, with TRBD1 matching 9 bases. Germline trimming cut 1 base from V and 2 bases from J; bases unmatched to any gene: 5. In germline, CDR1 is MGHRA, CDR2 YSYEKL. The CDR3 totals 16 residues. The CDR3 loop reads CASSQGGTGKNYGYTF. In nucleotides, the CDR3 is TGCGCCAGCAGCCAAGGTGGGACAGGGAAAAACTATGGCTACACCTTC.

The chain employs TRBV4-3 and TRBJ2-4, with TRBD1 matching over 8 bases. The CDR3 has 16 amino acids. With V trimmed by 4 bases and J by 7 bases, 12 bases remained unmatched. Germline loops: CDR1 LGHNA, CDR2 YSLEER. The CDR3 loop is CASSPETGVGRNIQYF. The CDR3, as DNA: TGCGCCAGCAGCCCCGAGACAGGGGTTGGGAGGAACATTCAGTACTTC.

The sample holds a few counts of this clone. This chain uses TRBV7-2 with TRBJ2-7; D not certain. Germline assignment: CDR1 SGHTA and CDR2 FQGNSA. Trimming pared 2 bases from V and 5 bases from J, leaving 19 bases between. There are 16 residues in the CDR3. The DNA of the CDR3 is TGTGCCAGCAGCTTATCACCGACGCCGGGTTTCGACGAGCAGTACTTC. This translates into CASSLSPTPGFDEQYF.

The chain links TRBV7-8 to TRBJ2-2, with D perhaps TRBD1 (6 bases). CDR3 length: 14 residues. V dropped 7 bases and J dropped 1 base, with 10 bases sitting between them. The germline V gene has CDR1 SGHVS and CDR2 FQNEAQ. CDR3 in amino acids: CASIPGQNTGELFF. The CDR3, as DNA: TGTGCCAGCATCCCGGGACAGAACACCGGGGAGCTGTTTTTT. The full variable domain, in which reference TRBV7-8 and TRBJ2-2 provide the parts outside the CDR3, is GAGVSQSPRYKVAKRGQDVALRCDPISGHVSLFWYQQALGQGPEFLTYFQNEAQLDKSGLPSDRFFAERPEGSVSTLKIQRTQQEDSAVYLCASIPGQNTGELFFGEGSRLTVL.

The chain has TRBV28 and TRBJ1-1, with D unresolved. There are 13 residues in the CDR3. The V end was cut by 2 bases, the J end by 6 bases, with 10 bases between. The germline gives CDR1 MDHEN, CDR2 SYDVKM. The CDR3 DNA is TGTGCCAGCAGTTTAAGCGGAGGAGCTGAAGCTTTCTTT. Residues: CASSLSGGAEAFF.

The chain joins TRBV18 to TRBJ2-5; 10 positions agree with TRBD1. The CDR3 spans 16 residues. Germline loops: CDR1 KGHSH, CDR2 LQKENI. The V segment lost 2 bases and the J segment 1 base; nucleotides outside the gene matches: 4. The CDR3 spells CASSPLDRGIQETQYF. The CDR3 nucleotides are TGTGCCAGCTCACCATTGGACAGGGGGATCCAAGAGACCCAGTACTTC.

This clone was detected only once. The J gene is TRBJ2-3, the V gene TRBV7-8; 11 bases line up with TRBD2. CDR1 and CDR2 (germline): SGHVS, FQNEAQ. Losses at the gene ends were 2 bases for V and 4 bases for J; bases not matched to a gene: 2. This CDR3 is 15 amino acids long. The CDR3 DNA is TGTGCCAGCAGCTTAACTAGCGGGAGCTCAGATACGCAGTATTTT. It specifies CASSLTSGSSDTQYF.

The rearrangement links TRBV19 to TRBJ1-4; tentatively, D is TRBD1 (6 bases). The V end was cut by 4 bases, the J end by 4 bases, with 13 bases between. The CDR3 runs 15 residues. Germline V gives CDR1 LNHDA, CDR2 SQIVND (reference sequence). The CDR3 DNA is TGTGCCAGTAGTACCAACAGGGCCCTTAATGAAAAACTGTTTTTT. Its protein product is CASSTNRALNEKLFF.

This clone showed up just once. V usage is TRBV15 and J usage is TRBJ2-7, with D possibly matching TRBD2 (6 bases). CDR3 size: 16 residues. Trimming pared 1 base from V and 3 bases from J, leaving 16 bases between. Germline V gene data show CDR1 as LNHNV and CDR2 as YYDKDF (reference sequence). This CDR3 is CATSRGGGGVFYEQYF. For the CDR3, the DNA is TGTGCCACCAGCAGAGGAGGAGGAGGGGTCTTCTACGAGCAGTACTTC.

The chain carries TRBV5-4 and TRBJ2-7; TRBD2 agrees at 7 bases. In germline, CDR1 is SGHNT, CDR2 YYREEE (reference sequence). V trimming: 2 bases; J trimming: 2 bases; junction bases outside the gene matches: 7. This CDR3 comprises 15 residues. CDR3 in amino acids: CASSFGLAETYEQYF. The CDR3 DNA sequence: TGTGCCAGCAGCTTCGGGCTAGCGGAGACCTACGAGCAGTACTTC.

This clone was observed a few times. V usage is TRBV10-3 and J usage is TRBJ2-6; TRBD1 aligns across 9 bases. This CDR3 region has 20 residues. The germline gives CDR1 ENHRY, CDR2 SYGVKD. V trimming: 0 bases; J trimming: 2 bases; junction bases outside the gene matches: 11. The CDR3 loop is CAISESWLDRGRAGANVLTF. CDR3 bases: TGTGCCATCAGTGAGTCATGGTTGGACAGGGGAAGAGCTGGGGCCAACGTCCTGACTTTC.

The chain is built from TRBV7-9 and TRBJ2-3, with TRBD2 matching over 8 bases. Germline-derived CDR1 and CDR2 are SEHNR and FQNEAQ (reference sequence). The CDR3 covers 16 residues. V lost 6 bases to trimming and J lost 2 bases; unmatched junction nucleotides: 10. The CDR3 DNA is TGTGCCAGCAGTCCCTGGGCGGGGGGATCCACAGATACGCAGTATTTT. Translation gives CASSPWAGGSTDTQYF.

The chain links TRBV7-2 to TRBJ1-6; D unclear. The germline V and J ends were trimmed by 3 bases and 10 bases, with 13 bases remaining between them. Germline V gives CDR1 SGHTA, CDR2 FQGNSA. This CDR3 has 14 amino acids. The CDR3 loop is CASSLGSGGSPLHF. The CDR3 coding sequence is TGTGCCAGCAGCTTGGGCTCGGGAGGGTCACCCCTCCACTTT.

The rearrangement links TRBV28 to TRBJ2-7, with TRBD1 as a possible D gene (6 bases). CDR3 length: 13 residues. The V gene lost 6 bases and the J gene lost 3 bases, with 12 bases spanning the gap. Per the germline V gene, CDR1 is MDHEN and CDR2 is SYDVKM. In DNA form, the CDR3 reads TGTGCCAGCAGCCCAGGACAGAACTACGAGCAGTACTTC. This gives the protein CASSPGQNYEQYF.

V is TRBV25-1 and J is TRBJ1-2; 7 nucleotides match TRBD1. The CDR3 is made up of 15 amino acids. Trimming removed 2 bases from V and 8 bases from J; junction bases left unmatched: 11. In germline, CDR1 is MGHDK, CDR2 SYGVNS. The CDR3 spells CASSEPGQTHRGYTF. CDR3 nucleotide sequence: TGTGCCAGCAGTGAACCGGGACAGACGCATCGAGGCTACACCTTC.

This chain uses TRBV28 with TRBJ1-2, with D possibly being TRBD1 (6 bases). Trimming stripped 2 bases from V and 3 bases from J, with 16 bases between. There are 16 residues in the CDR3. Germline V gives CDR1 MDHEN, CDR2 SYDVKM. The CDR3 protein is CASSLGGGQVYYGYTF. The CDR3 bases are TGTGCCAGCAGTTTAGGGGGGGGGCAGGTCTACTATGGCTACACCTTC.